What follows are 21 T cell receptor beta chains derived from one specimen sequenced in a study of blood T cell repertoires in COVID-19. Assay used: immunoSEQ multiplex PCR; TCRdb lists only in-frame clones, some missing. The table lists approximately 220,000 clones, 84% of them singletons. The sample was PBMCs or T cells enriched from blood (not recorded which). These receptors originate from a woman aged 40 to 50 who had recovered from COVID-19.

This chain uses TRBV5-1 with TRBJ2-5; D is unresolved. Trimming took 1 base from V and 5 from J, leaving 12 bases between them. Germline lookup yields CDR1 SGHRS and CDR2 YFSETQ. This CDR3 region has 14 residues. The CDR3 sequence is CASSLLASRETQYF. CDR3 coding DNA: TGCGCCAGCAGCTTGTTGGCAAGCAGGGAGACCCAGTACTTC.

This chain joins TRBV7-3 and TRBJ2-7; tentatively, D is TRBD1 (5 bases). CDR1 SGHTA and CDR2 FQGTGA come from the germline V gene. CDR3 length: 15 residues. Trimming pared 2 bases from V and 2 bases from J, leaving 13 bases between. The CDR3, as DNA: TGTGCCAGCAGCTTATTTCCCGGCAGGGCCTACGAGCAGTACTTC. Protein sequence: CASSLFPGRAYEQYF.

V is TRBV27 and J is TRBJ2-7; D call uncertain. This CDR3 region has 14 residues. V was trimmed by 5 bases and J by 5 bases, leaving 16 bases between them. Germline values: CDR1 MNHEY, CDR2 SMNVEV (reference sequence). As DNA, the CDR3 is TGTGCCAGCAGTGTAACGACGGGTCCTAACGAGCAGTACTTC. Translated: CASSVTTGPNEQYF.

V gene TRBV27 combines with J gene TRBJ2-7; D is unclear. Trimming left V 5 bases short and J 4 bases short, with 15 bases between. The germline V gene has CDR1 MNHEY and CDR2 SMNVEV (reference sequence). There are 14 residues in the CDR3. CDR3 coding DNA: TGTGCCAGCAGTGAACAACCGATCAAGTACGAGCAGTACTTC. Its translation: CASSEQPIKYEQYF.

This chain joins TRBV5-1 and TRBJ1-2, with 7 nucleotides matching TRBD1. The CDR3 loop spans 15 amino acids. After removal of 3 bases from V and 4 bases from J, the junction contained 9 bases not matched to a gene. The V gene's germline CDR1 is SGHRS and CDR2 YFSETQ. Here the CDR3 DNA reads TGCGCCAGCAGCTCTAGGGACAGCGATCCCTATGGCTACACCTTC. Translation: CASSSRDSDPYGYTF. Full variable domain (remainder filled in from reference TRBV5-1 and TRBJ1-2): KAGVTQTPRYLIKTRGQQVTLSCSPISGHRSVSWYQQTPGQGLQFLFEYFSETQRNKGNFPGRFSGRQFSNSRSEMNVSTLELGDSALYLCASSSRDSDPYGYTFGSGTRLTVV.

This clone turned up a few times. The chain recombines TRBV11-3 with TRBJ2-3; D might be TRBD2 (7 bases). Germline CDR1 and CDR2: SGHNT and YENEEA. The length of the CDR3 is 18 residues. V gave up 4 bases and J gave up 0 bases, with 20 bases separating them. The CDR3 is CASSSRTLAGASTDTQYF. CDR3 sequence (DNA): TGTGCCAGCAGCTCCCGAACCCTGGCGGGGGCTAGCACAGATACGCAGTATTTT.

The chain carries TRBV21-1 and TRBJ2-3; the table names TRBD2, a call not compared with the DNA. TRBV21-1 is reported as a pseudogene. CDR3 length: 20 residues. The CDR3 spells CARTQGTSGRYGVGTDTQYF. CDR3 DNA sequence: TGTGCCAGGACCCAGGGGACTAGCGGGAGGTACGGGGTCGGCACAGATACGCAGTATTTT.

The chain joins TRBV16 to TRBJ1-5, with a weak D call TRBD1 (5 bases). Germline CDR1 KGHSY, CDR2 FQNENV. V lost 6 bases and J 7 bases, leaving 13 bases between the germline ends. CDR3 length: 13 amino acids. Written as DNA, the CDR3 is TGTGCCAGCAGACCGACAGCAACACAGCCCCAGCATTTT. Its protein is CASRPTATQPQHF.

The chain couples TRBV7-2 to TRBJ2-3; 9 bases line up with TRBD2. J was trimmed by 5 bases and V by 1 base; bases with no gene match: 4. CDR1 is SGHTA and CDR2 is FQGNSA in the germline V gene. This CDR3 has 15 amino acids. CDR3 residues: CASSLEAGGRDTQYF. The DNA of the CDR3 is TGTGCCAGCAGCTTAGAGGCGGGAGGGAGAGATACGCAGTATTTT.

The J gene is TRBJ1-1, the V gene TRBV5-4; D unclear. The CDR3 has 15 residues. Germline V gene lookup returns CDR1 SGHNT and CDR2 YYREEE (reference sequence). Trimming took off 3 bases at V and 1 base at J, with 13 bases between the two ends. The CDR3 protein is CASSSPREGNTEAFF. The CDR3 DNA reads TGTGCCAGCAGCTCGCCTCGGGAAGGGAACACTGAAGCTTTCTTT.

This chain connects TRBV7-2 to TRBJ1-6; D gene unclear. This CDR3 spans 15 amino acids. Germline lookup yields CDR1 SGHTA and CDR2 FQGNSA. Trimming cost V 1 base and J 10 bases, with 14 bases left between them. CDR3 in amino acids: CASSLGTYRGSPLHF. CDR3 in DNA: TGTGCCAGCAGCTTAGGCACCTATCGCGGGTCACCCCTCCACTTT.

The CDR3 protein is CASSLSSTGLGNTIYF. The CDR3 DNA reads TGTGCCAGCAGTTTATCGTCGACAGGGTTGGGAAACACCATATATTTT. The chain joins TRBV7-9 to TRBJ1-3, with 7 positions matching TRBD1. CDR1 is SEHNR, CDR2 FQNEAQ, per germline (reference sequence). V lost 6 bases, J lost 4 bases, and 12 bases stayed unmatched. The length of the CDR3 is 16 residues.

A word on this clone: Other DNA sequences in this specimen translate into the identical CDR3. The V call is TRBV5-1, the J call TRBJ1-2; no firm D call. Trimming removed 0 bases from V and 2 bases from J, with 5 bases in between. The CDR3 has 13 amino acids. Germline V gene sequence: CDR1 SGHRS, CDR2 YFSETQ. The CDR3 region is CASSLGQNYGYTF. Written as DNA, the CDR3 is TGCGCCAGCAGCTTGGGTCAAAACTATGGCTACACCTTC.

This rearrangement joins TRBV27 to TRBJ1-1, with 9 nucleotides matching TRBD1. This CDR3 has 14 amino acids. J was trimmed by 5 bases and V by 3 bases; bases with no gene match: 4. Germline CDR1 MNHEY, CDR2 SMNVEV (reference sequence). The CDR3 nucleotides read TGTGCCAGCAGTTTTACAGGGGGCGAGACTGAAGCTTTCTTT. This codes for CASSFTGGETEAFF.

In nucleotides, the CDR3 is TGTGCCACCGGATTCCCGGCGGTGGAGCTGTTTTTT. The encoded protein is CATGFPAVELFF. The chain couples TRBV6-5 to TRBJ2-2; no clear D gene. The CDR3 runs 12 residues. Trimming stripped 10 bases from V and 10 bases from J, with 16 bases between. From germline, CDR1 is MNHEY and CDR2 SVGAGI.

The sample holds one count of this clone. The gene calls are TRBV27 and TRBJ1-4; weak D call: TRBD1 (6 bases). The CDR3 extends over 18 amino acids. The V and J ends lost 4 bases and 0 bases respectively, with 18 bases between them. CDR1 MNHEY and CDR2 SMNVEV come from the germline V gene (reference sequence). CDR3 region: CASSSAGARLATNEKLFF. CDR3 coding DNA: TGTGCCAGCAGTTCTGCGGGGGCCCGGTTGGCAACTAATGAAAAACTGTTTTTT.

This chain joins TRBV7-2 and TRBJ1-6; no firm D call. Germline CDR1 and CDR2: SGHTA and FQGNSA. Trimming pared 2 bases from V and 10 bases from J, leaving 15 bases between. This CDR3 contains 15 residues. CDR3 nucleotides: TGTGCCAGCAGCTTATCGGAGGGTGGGCGGTCACCCCTCCACTTT. Protein: CASSLSEGGRSPLHF. Drawing the rest from reference TRBV7-2 and TRBJ1-6, the complete variable domain is GAGVSQSPSNKVTEKGKDVELRCDPISGHTALYWYRQSLGQGLEFLIYFQGNSAPDKSGLPSDRFSAERTGGSVSTLTIQRTQQEDSAVYLCASSLSEGGRSPLHFGNGTRLTVT.

This chain uses TRBV4-1 with TRBJ2-2, with TRBD1 as a possible D gene (5 bases). Trimming shortened V by 5 bases and J by 0 bases, and 13 bases separated the two germline ends. The CDR3 is 16 amino acids. Germline assignment: CDR1 MGHRA and CDR2 YSYEKL. The chain's CDR3 is CASSAYQGTNTGELFF. The CDR3 DNA follows: TGCGCCAGCAGCGCCTATCAGGGTACGAACACCGGGGAGCTGTTTTTT.

The V call is TRBV3-1 (or the pseudogene TRBV3-2), the J call TRBJ2-2; possible D gene TRBD2, 5 bases. Germline V lookup: CDR1 LGHDT, CDR2 YNNKEL (reference sequence). Trimming removed 4 bases at V and 0 bases at J, with 12 bases between. There are 16 residues in the CDR3. The chain's CDR3 is CASSPTRPTNTGELFF. The CDR3 DNA follows: TGTGCCAGCAGCCCCACTAGACCCACGAACACCGGGGAGCTGTTTTTT.

This chain connects TRBV21-1 to TRBJ1-1. TRBV21-1 is given as a pseudogene. This CDR3 region has 9 residues. CDR3 nucleotides: TGTGGACTCGGCGCGGGAGCTTTCTTT. Protein sequence: CGLGAGAFF.

V gene TRBV12-5 combines with J gene TRBJ2-1; 9 bases agree with TRBD2. The CDR3 has 17 residues. The ends lost 1 base at V and 5 bases at J; junction bases unmatched: 9. The germline V gene has CDR1 LGHNT and CDR2 FRNRAP. The CDR3 DNA reads as TGTGCTAGTGGTTTGGCGAGGCTAGCGGGACCCGACAATGAGCAGTTCTTC. Its translation is CASGLARLAGPDNEQFF.